This TCR beta chain was found in a study of cytomegalovirus exposure and HLA in healthy donors. Findings and caveats of the study: A later analysis showed that HLA-associated TCR beta chains had undergone more clonal expansion than equally common others. In a later analysis, common viral pathogens appeared linked to several of the most significant clusters.

PCR involved 60 Vbeta and 13 Jbeta primers. TCRdb's copy holds only in-frame clones and misses some; the assay was immunoSEQ multiplex PCR. The sample carries some 120,000 clones, 82% recorded once. Per the germline V gene, CDR1 is SQVTM and CDR2 is ANQGSEA. The CDR3 has 14 residues. V shed 7 bases and J 4 bases; nucleotides not matched to a gene: 7. Remarks on this clone: Its antigen remains unidentified.

This receptor was identified in a male donor in good health and CMV-seropositive. The sample taken for sequencing was PBMCs. The gene calls are TRBV29-1 and TRBJ2-2; 9 positions match TRBD1. CDR3 sequence reads: CSGKQGAGTGELFF. The CDR3 DNA sequence: TGCAGCGGAAAACAGGGGGCAGGCACCGGGGAGCTGTTTTTT.